These 28 T cell receptor beta chains were sequenced from one sample in a study of vaccination and CD4 T cells after COVID-19. Treatment of the sample: approximately nine-day PBMC culture with coronavirus spike peptide pools or control peptides (ViraFEST assay). These receptors are not linked to any known antigen. An Oncomine TCR Beta short-read assay was used to sequence the DNA from cultured CD4+ T cells. TCRdb redid the calling of the PCR reads with MiXCR, one entry per CDR3 protein. The sample records approximately 15,000 distinct CDR3 sequences, 30% to 50% being singletons. Material: CD4+ T cells from blood, cultured in vitro. These receptors were obtained from a human donor who had recovered from COVID-19.

This chain connects TRBV21-1 to TRBJ2-7; the listed D gene, TRBD1, was not tested against the DNA. TRBV21-1 is noted as a pseudogene. This CDR3 region has 15 residues. The CDR3 here is CASSGRGGVRREQYF. In DNA, the CDR3 is TGTGCCAGCAGCGGAAGGGGGGGGGTCCGCCGCGAGCAGTACTTC.

This clonotype counts as medium-sized. The chain combines TRBV7-2 with TRBJ1-2, with 7 bases that match TRBD1. Per germline, CDR1 SGHTA and CDR2 FQGNSA. There are 13 residues in the CDR3. J gave up 7 bases and V 3 bases, and 5 bases lay outside the gene matches. The CDR3 spells CASSLGQTPGYTF. The CDR3 bases are TGTGCCAGCAGCTTGGGACAGACCCCTGGCTACACCTTC.

The chain couples TRBV20-1 to TRBJ1-1; D not resolved. CDR1 DFQATT and CDR2 SNEGSKA come from the germline V gene (reference sequence). The CDR3 is made up of 13 amino acids. Trimming took 1 base from V and 4 from J, leaving 10 bases between them. The DNA for the CDR3 is TGCAGTGCTAGAGTCTCGGTGGTCACTGAAGCTTTCTTT. Amino acids: CSARVSVVTEAFF.

The rearrangement uses TRBV28 and TRBJ2-6; D ambiguous. CDR3 length: 15 residues. CDR1 and CDR2 from the germline V gene are MDHEN and SYDVKM. The V end was cut by 6 bases, the J end by 1 base, with 10 bases between. CDR3 in amino acids: CASSPSASGANVLTF. In DNA form, the CDR3 reads TGTGCCAGCAGCCCATCGGCGTCTGGGGCCAACGTCCTGACTTTC. Looking up the rest from reference TRBV28 and TRBJ2-6 gives the full variable domain: DVKVTQSSRYLVKRTGEKVFLECVQDMDHENMFWYRQDPGLGLRLIYFSYDVKMKEKGDIPEGYSVSREKKERFSLILESASTNQTSMYLCASSPSASGANVLTFGAGSRLTVL.

This clonotype was counted between two and nine times. The chain joins TRBV2 to TRBJ1-2, with a possible D match to TRBD1 (5 bases). V was cut by 6 bases and J by 9 bases, with 8 bases left in between. CDR1 is SNHLY and CDR2 is FYNNEI in the germline V gene. This CDR3 comprises 10 residues. The CDR3 bases are TGTGCCAGCAGGAGACAGAGCTACACCTTC. Its protein is CASRRQSYTF.

The chain joins TRBV10-2 to TRBJ1-1; weak D call: TRBD1 (5 bases). Trimming took 0 bases from V and 0 from J, leaving 11 bases between them. This CDR3 is built from 16 residues. The germline gives CDR1 WSHSY, CDR2 SAAADI. The CDR3 DNA reads TGCGCCAGCAGTGAGTCTACGGGGCCCGTGAACACTGAAGCTTTCTTT. Translating it yields CASSESTGPVNTEAFF.

The CDR3 nucleotides are TGTGCCAGCAGTCAACTCTACGAGCAGTACTTC. As protein: CASSQLYEQYF. The rearrangement joins TRBV2 to TRBJ2-7, with D unresolved. From germline, CDR1 is SNHLY and CDR2 FYNNEI. Trimming shortened V by 5 bases and J by 3 bases, and 5 bases separated the two germline ends. The CDR3 loop spans 11 amino acids.

The gene calls are TRBV19 and TRBJ2-7; a weak D match, TRBD2 (5 bases). This CDR3 is 11 amino acids long. Germline values: CDR1 LNHDA, CDR2 SQIVND (reference sequence). V was trimmed by 10 bases and J by 3 bases, leaving 10 bases between them. Here the CDR3 DNA reads TGTGCCACCCAAGACTACTACGAGCAGTACTTC. It specifies CATQDYYEQYF.

The chain carries TRBV18 and TRBJ1-6, with D possibly being TRBD1 (6 bases). The germline V gene has CDR1 KGHSH and CDR2 LQKENI. V was pared by 3 bases and J by 5 bases, with 14 bases between. The CDR3 is 16 residues long. The CDR3 DNA sequence: TGTGCCAGCTCACCCACCGGGACACCTAATAATTCACCCCTCCACTTT. Translating it yields CASSPTGTPNNSPLHF.

The rearrangement joins TRBV5-1 to TRBJ1-6; unclear D gene. The CDR3 covers 13 residues. V shed 0 bases and J shed 10 bases, with 8 bases lying between them. Germline lookup yields CDR1 SGHRS and CDR2 YFSETQ. The CDR3 DNA sequence: TGCGCCAGCAGCTTGGCTGGGAGGTCACCCCTCCACTTT. Protein: CASSLAGRSPLHF.

V gene TRBV6-5 combines with J gene TRBJ1-5, with D tentatively TRBD1 (5 bases). The CDR3 loop spans 14 amino acids. CDR1 and CDR2 (germline): MNHEY, SVGAGI. V lost 4 bases to trimming and J lost 3 bases, with 10 bases between them. Here the CDR3 DNA reads TGTGCCAGCAGTTCAACAGGAATCAATCAGCCCCAGCATTTT. Its protein is CASSSTGINQPQHF.

This chain connects TRBV12-3 or TRBV12-4 to TRBJ2-3; 8 positions match TRBD1. This CDR3 spans 13 amino acids. Germline trimming cut 5 bases from V and 13 bases from J; bases unmatched to any gene: 11. CDR3 sequence reads: CASSRRGQGKKYF. CDR3 DNA sequence: TGTGCCAGCAGTCGCAGGGGGCAGGGAAAGAAGTATTTT.

This clonotype turned up a few times. The V call is TRBV27, the J call TRBJ2-3; D tentatively fits TRBD1 or TRBD2 (5 bases each). The CDR3 consists of 15 residues. V lost 9 bases to trimming and J lost 0 bases, with 16 bases between them. The germline gives CDR1 MNHEY, CDR2 SMNVEV (reference sequence). The CDR3, as DNA: TGTGCCAGTTACTCGCCCGGGACCAGCACAGATACGCAGTATTTT. Its translation: CASYSPGTSTDTQYF.

The chain is built from TRBV25-1 and TRBJ2-7, with TRBD1 identical over 9 bases. The CDR3 covers 14 residues. With 3 bases clipped from V and 7 bases from J, the junction kept 7 bases outside the gene matches. Germline V gene data show CDR1 as MGHDK and CDR2 as SYGVNS. This CDR3 is CASSDVTGGDEQYF. CDR3 bases: TGTGCCAGCAGTGATGTGACAGGGGGGGATGAGCAGTACTTC.

This sequence joins TRBV20-1 and TRBJ1-1; no clear D gene. The CDR3 has 12 amino acids. CDR1 is DFQATT, CDR2 SNEGSKA, per germline (reference sequence). Trimming stripped 7 bases from V and 1 base from J, with 10 bases between. The CDR3 sequence is CSERSPNTEAFF. For the CDR3, the DNA is TGCAGTGAAAGGTCCCCGAACACTGAAGCTTTCTTT.

The chain carries TRBV20-1 and TRBJ2-1, with 7 bases lining up with TRBD2. CDR1 and CDR2 from the germline V gene are DFQATT and SNEGSKA (reference sequence). The J segment lost 7 bases and the V segment lost 6 bases, leaving 27 bases of the junction unmatched. This CDR3 has 19 amino acids. CDR3 loop: CSAPRVGLAEGIGGNEQFF. DNA for the CDR3: TGCAGTGCCCCCCGCGTCGGCCTAGCGGAGGGGATTGGGGGGAATGAGCAGTTCTTC.

There are a few counts of this clonotype. V and J are TRBV7-2 and TRBJ1-1; unclear D gene. Germline V lookup: CDR1 SGHTA, CDR2 FQGNSA. The CDR3 totals 12 residues. V was cut by 3 bases and J by 1 base, with 3 bases left in between. The CDR3 coding sequence is TGTGCCAGCAGCTTCAGGAACACTGAAGCTTTCTTT. Amino acid sequence: CASSFRNTEAFF.

V is TRBV6-5 and J is TRBJ2-4; a weak D match, TRBD1 (6 bases). The CDR3 contains 13 residues. Germline-derived CDR1 and CDR2 are MNHEY and SVGAGI. The V end lost 2 bases, the J end lost 4 bases, and 6 bases lay between the germline ends. In nucleotides, the CDR3 is TGTGCCAGCAGTTACGACAGGAAAAACATTCAGTACTTC. Its translation: CASSYDRKNIQYF.

The CDR3, as DNA: TGCAGTGCTAGATCGGCGGCGGGAGCGGGGCATGAGCAGTTCTTC. This encodes CSARSAAGAGHEQFF. The V call is TRBV20-1, the J call TRBJ2-1, with 7 nucleotides matching TRBD2. CDR1 and CDR2 (germline): DFQATT, SNEGSKA (reference sequence). The CDR3 covers 15 residues. V lost 2 bases to trimming and J lost 8 bases; unmatched junction nucleotides: 12.

This clonotype has only a few counts. This chain links TRBV15 with TRBJ2-5; 12 positions match TRBD2. J gave up 2 bases and V 4 bases, and 8 bases lay outside the gene matches. This CDR3 has 17 amino acids. From germline, CDR1 is LNHNV and CDR2 YYDKDF (reference sequence). The CDR3, as DNA: TGTGCCACCAGCACCCCCTATCTAGCGGGAGGGCAAGAGACCCAGTACTTC. Residues: CATSTPYLAGGQETQYF. Together with reference TRBV15 and TRBJ2-5, the CDR3 gives the full variable domain: DAMVIQNPRYQVTQFGKPVTLSCSQTLNHNVMYWYQQKSSQAPKLLFHYYDKDFNNEADTPDNFQSRRPNTSFCFLDIRSPGLGDTAMYLCATSTPYLAGGQETQYFGPGTRLLVL.

This clonotype turned up a few times. The chain combines TRBV20-1 with TRBJ1-2, with TRBD1 identical over 7 bases. Germline values: CDR1 DFQATT, CDR2 SNEGSKA (reference sequence). The CDR3 covers 17 residues. V was pared by 1 base and J by 0 bases, with 11 bases of the junction left unmatched. CDR3 residues: CSARGPGGTAANYGYTF. The CDR3 DNA reads TGCAGTGCTAGAGGACCCGGGGGGACAGCAGCTAACTATGGCTACACCTTC.

This chain uses TRBV6-1 with TRBJ2-3, with D unresolved. Trimming took off 6 bases at V and 6 bases at J, with 10 bases between the two ends. The CDR3 contains 12 residues. The germline V gene encodes CDR1 MNHNS and CDR2 SASEGT. CDR3 in amino acids: CASSSLGDTQYF. DNA of the CDR3: TGTGCCAGCAGCTCTTTGGGTGATACGCAGTATTTT.

This clonotype was detected a few times. V and J are TRBV21-1 and TRBJ1-1; the table's D gene call, TRBD1, was not cross checked with the DNA. TRBV21-1 is classified as a pseudogene. The CDR3 loop spans 14 amino acids. The CDR3 DNA follows: TGTGCCAGCAGCGGGAGGACAGGGCGGACTGAAGCTTTCTTT. It codes for CASSGRTGRTEAFF.

As to this clonotype: At one of its ends the junction is not consistent with the germline gene, which may arise from a read error. V and J are TRBV2 and TRBJ2-2, with a possible D match to TRBD2 (5 bases). Germline-derived CDR1 and CDR2 are SNHLY and FYNNEI. The CDR3 length is 13 residues. The CDR3 coding sequence is TGTGCCAGCAGACTAGTGGGTGCCGGGGTGCTGTTTTTT. This gives the protein CASRLVGAGVLFF.

The rearrangement uses TRBV7-9 and TRBJ1-1, with 8 bases that match TRBD1. This CDR3 spans 19 amino acids. Germline lookup yields CDR1 SEHNR and CDR2 FQNEAQ (reference sequence). The trim removed 2 bases at V and 3 bases at J, leaving 17 bases unmatched. CDR3 bases: TGTGCCAGCAGCTTAAGTGCGTCAGGGGGCGCTTATATTGACACTGAAGCTTTCTTT. Its translation is CASSLSASGGAYIDTEAFF.

V usage is TRBV10-2 and J usage is TRBJ2-1; D tentatively reads TRBD1 or TRBD2 (5 bases each). Germline CDR1 WSHSY, CDR2 SAAADI. The V gene lost 8 bases and the J gene lost 0 bases, with 11 bases spanning the gap. CDR3 size: 14 residues. The CDR3 is CASRDGNSYNEQFF. The CDR3 DNA reads TGCGCCAGCCGGGACGGTAACTCCTACAATGAGCAGTTCTTC.

The chain employs TRBV7-3 and TRBJ1-5; D gene ambiguous. Per germline, CDR1 SGHTA and CDR2 FQGTGA. The length of the CDR3 is 13 residues. V gave up 0 bases and J gave up 1 base, with 1 base separating them. The CDR3 region has the DNA TGTGCCAGCAGCTTAACGAGCAATCAGCCCCAGCATTTT. Protein sequence: CASSLTSNQPQHF. The full variable domain, with the rest looked up from reference TRBV7-3 and TRBJ1-5, is GAGVSQTPSNKVTEKGKYVELRCDPISGHTALYWYRQSLGQGPEFLIYFQGTGAADDSGLPNDRFFAVRPEGSVSTLKIQRTERGDSAVYLCASSLTSNQPQHFGDGTRLSIL.

J is TRBJ1-6 and V is TRBV20-1; 9 nucleotides line up with TRBD1. This CDR3 has 14 amino acids. V lost 5 bases, J lost 7 bases, and 6 bases stayed unmatched. The germline V gene has CDR1 DFQATT and CDR2 SNEGSKA (reference sequence). CDR3 DNA: TGCAGTGCTGTAACCGGGACAGGGAATTCACCCCTCCACTTT. It codes for CSAVTGTGNSPLHF.